This entry describes one TCR beta chain. What it binds is unknown. 60 Vbeta and 13 Jbeta primers were used in PCR. Libraries were prepared by immunoSEQ multiplex PCR; TCRdb keeps only in-frame clonotypes and omits some of them. The data hold over 95,000 clones, with around 77% observed a single time. The sample originates from a study of cytomegalovirus exposure and HLA in healthy donors. Study outcomes and limitations: The study labeled more than 150 TCR beta chains cytomegalovirus-associated.

Germline CDR1 reads SGHDT; CDR2 reads YYEEEE. The CDR3 spans 12 residues. V shed 4 bases, J shed 9 bases, and the junction held 7 bases outside the gene matches. The source is a woman younger than 45 in good health and CMV-seropositive. Material for sequencing was PBMCs. This chain links TRBV5-6 with TRBJ2-7, with 7 bases identical to TRBD2. The CDR3 DNA reads TGTGCCAGCAGCGAGCCGGGGGGTATGCAGTACTTC. Translating it yields CASSEPGGMQYF.